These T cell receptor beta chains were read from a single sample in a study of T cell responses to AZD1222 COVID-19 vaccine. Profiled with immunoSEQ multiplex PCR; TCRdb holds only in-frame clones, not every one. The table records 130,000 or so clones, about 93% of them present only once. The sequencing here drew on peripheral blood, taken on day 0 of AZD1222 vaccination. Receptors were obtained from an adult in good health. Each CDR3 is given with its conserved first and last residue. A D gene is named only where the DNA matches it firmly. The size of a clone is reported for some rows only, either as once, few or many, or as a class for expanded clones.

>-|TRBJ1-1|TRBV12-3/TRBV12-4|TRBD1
TGTGCCAGCAGTCAACAGGGGACGATGGGAGCTTTCTTT
CASSQQGTMGAFF
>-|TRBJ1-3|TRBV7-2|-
TGTGCCAGCAGCTCCCGGGGGCCGACTGGAAACACCATATATTTT
CASSSRGPTGNTIYF
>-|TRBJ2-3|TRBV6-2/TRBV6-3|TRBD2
TGTGCCAGCAGTTACTCGACCCTAGCGGGAGGTGGGACAGATACGCAGTATTTT
CASSYSTLAGGGTDTQYF
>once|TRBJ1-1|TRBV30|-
TGTGCCTGCTGGGACGCTTTGAGGGCTTTCTTT
CACWDALRAFF
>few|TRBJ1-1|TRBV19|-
TGTGCCAGTAGACCCGTGGGGATCACTGAAGCTTTCTTT
CASRPVGITEAFF
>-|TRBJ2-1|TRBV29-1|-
TGCAGCGTTGAGGTGCCTCAGAGCTCCTACAATGAGCAGTTCTTC
CSVEVPQSSYNEQFF
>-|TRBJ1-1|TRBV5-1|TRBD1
TGCGCCAGCAGGGCGGGACAGGGGAACACTGAAGCTTTCTTT
CASRAGQGNTEAFF
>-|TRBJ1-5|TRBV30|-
TGTGCCTGGAGTGTTGTTGGAATCCGAGGCAATCAGCCCCAGCATTTT
CAWSVVGIRGNQPQHF
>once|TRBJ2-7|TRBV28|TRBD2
TGTGCCAGCATCGGGACTAGCGGCCACTCCTACGAGCAGTACTTC
CASIGTSGHSYEQYF
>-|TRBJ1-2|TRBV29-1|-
TGCAGCGTTGAAGTAAATAAACAGCGTTATGGCTACACCTTC
CSVEVNKQRYGYTF
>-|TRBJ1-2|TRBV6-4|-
TGTGCCAGCAGTGTTGCGTTTATCCCTGGCTACACCTTC
CASSVAFIPGYTF
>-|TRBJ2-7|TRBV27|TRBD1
TGTGCCAGCAGTTTGGCGGACAGGACCTACGAGCAGTACTTC
CASSLADRTYEQYF
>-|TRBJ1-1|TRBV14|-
TGTGCCAGCAGCCAAGCAGGAGGTGGGCTTGGTGAAGCTTTCTTT
CASSQAGGGLGEAFF
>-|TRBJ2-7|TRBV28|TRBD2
TGTGCCAGCAGTTCACCCTCTAGCGGGAGGTGGAACGAGCAGTACTTC
CASSSPSSGRWNEQYF
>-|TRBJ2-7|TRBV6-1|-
TGTGCCAGCAGTGAATGGCTGGCAGGGAGTGTAGGGAACGAGCAGTACTTC
CASSEWLAGSVGNEQYF
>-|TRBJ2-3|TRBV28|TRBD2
TGTGCCAGCCAGCGGGGAAGCACAGATACGCAGTATTTT
CASQRGSTDTQYF
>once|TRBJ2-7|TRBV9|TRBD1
TGTGCCAGCAGCTCCGGGACAGGGCTTTTCTACGAGCAGTACTTC
CASSSGTGLFYEQYF